A selection of T cell receptor beta chains follows, all from one sample in a study of OX40 agonist ivuxolimab in advanced cancers. Sequencing used immunoSEQ multiplex PCR; TCRdb keeps in-frame clones, though not all of them. Of 55,000 to 80,000 clones listed, roughly 89% are singletons. The sequencing used CD4+ or CD8+ T cells sorted from blood, collected in a trial of the OX40 agonist ivuxolimab. Source of these receptors: an adult with an advanced solid tumor such as melanoma, head and neck, liver or kidney cancer. The CDR3 runs from the conserved cysteine through the conserved F or W. A D gene is named only where the DNA matches it firmly. Clone size is not always given. Where it is, it says once, few, many or a class for expanded clones.

d_gene	abundance	v_gene	j_gene	CDR3aa	CDR3nt
.	.	TRBV6-1	TRBJ1-5	CASSGLAAGAGQPQHF	TGTGCCAGCAGTGGTTTAGCAGCAGGCGCAGGGCAGCCCCAGCATTTT
.	.	TRBV19	TRBJ1-2	CASSTTGLDYGYTF	TGTGCCAGTAGTACAACAGGGTTGGACTATGGCTACACCTTC
.	many	TRBV18	TRBJ1-6	CASSPLGGASLTSPLHF	TGTGCCAGCTCACCACTCGGGGGTGCATCGTTGACTTCACCCCTCCACTTT
.	.	TRBV6-6	TRBJ2-3	CATAGRTSTDTQYF	TGTGCCACCGCGGGCAGGACTAGCACAGATACGCAGTATTTT
.	.	TRBV5-1	TRBJ2-2	CASSLKGGLTGELFF	TGCGCCAGCAGCTTGAAAGGGGGTTTAACCGGGGAGCTGTTTTTT
.	.	TRBV6-1	TRBJ1-2	CASSENSYNSYGYTF	TGTGCCAGCAGTGAAAATTCCTACAATTCTTATGGCTACACCTTC
.	.	TRBV23-1	TRBJ1-2	CASSRWHFYPVAGVLLGYGYTF	TGCGCCAGCAGCCGATGGCATTTTTACCCGGTGGCAGGGGTGTTGTTGGGCTATGGCTACACCTTC
.	.	TRBV11-3	TRBJ2-1	CASSQEGSSTGHNEQFF	TGTGCCAGCAGCCAAGAAGGCTCATCTACAGGTCACAATGAGCAGTTCTTC
.	.	TRBV7-6	TRBJ1-3	CASSSFPGLTGNTIYF	TGTGCCAGCAGCAGCTTTCCAGGGCTAACTGGAAACACCATATATTTT
.	few	TRBV4-1	TRBJ1-1	CASSHPRNTEAFF	TGCGCCAGCAGCCACCCTAGGAACACTGAAGCTTTCTTT
.	.	TRBV5-1	TRBJ2-7	CASSLVRGGHEQYF	TGCGCCAGCAGCTTGGTCAGGGGTGGCCACGAGCAGTACTTC